Sequencing of this TCR beta chain was carried out in a study of OX40 agonist ivuxolimab in advanced cancers. Overall study context: The treatment was a fully human IgG2 OX40 agonist, ivuxolimab.

The sampling schedule covered blood at baseline, cycle 4 day 1, and cycle 7 day 1. TCRdb keeps only in-frame clones here, not all; method: immunoSEQ multiplex PCR. The table shows some 45,000 clones, with 89% occurring only once. The sequence was collected from an adult with an advanced solid tumor such as melanoma, head and neck, liver or kidney cancer. The sample here was CD4+ or CD8+ T cells sorted from blood, taken in a trial of the OX40 agonist ivuxolimab.

The CDR3 region is CSVFQGEGTEAFF. The CDR3 coding sequence is TGCAGCGTTTTTCAGGGAGAGGGCACTGAAGCTTTCTTT. The chain combines TRBV29-1 with TRBJ1-1; possible D gene TRBD1, 5 bases. The CDR3 contains 13 residues. Trimming removed 5 bases at V and 4 bases at J, with 14 bases between. CDR1 is SQVTM, CDR2 ANQGSEA, per germline.